This T cell receptor beta chain was found in a study of beta chain features in type 1 diabetes. Expressed TCRB transcripts were sequenced, since all the RNA that had been isolated was reverse transcribed. The method was immunoSEQ multiplex PCR; TCRdb's version includes in-frame clones alone and lacks a portion of them. The profile shows 400,000 to 550,000 clones, more than 9.5% of them singletons. Germline lookup yields CDR1 SGHTA and CDR2 FQGNSA. Trimming took off 0 bases at V and 2 bases at J, with 14 bases between the two ends. The CDR3 consists of 16 residues. Sequencing used naive CD4+ T cells from blood. This sequence was found in a woman under 30 in good health. The chain links TRBV7-2 to TRBJ2-7, with D perhaps matching TRBD2 (6 bases). The CDR3 region is CASSLAAGTAPYEQYF. CDR3 nucleotides: TGTGCCAGCAGCTTAGCAGCCGGGACTGCACCCTACGAGCAGTACTTC.